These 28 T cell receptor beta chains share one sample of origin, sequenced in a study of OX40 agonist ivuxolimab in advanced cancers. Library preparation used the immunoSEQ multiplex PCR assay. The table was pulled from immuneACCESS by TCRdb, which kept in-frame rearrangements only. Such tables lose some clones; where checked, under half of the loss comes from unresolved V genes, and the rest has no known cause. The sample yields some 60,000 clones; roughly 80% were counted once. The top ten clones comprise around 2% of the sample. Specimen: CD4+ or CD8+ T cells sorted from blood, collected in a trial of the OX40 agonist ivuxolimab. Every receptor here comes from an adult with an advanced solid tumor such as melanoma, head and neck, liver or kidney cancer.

This chain's CDR3 is CASSLNPGTSGYEQYF. CDR3 nucleotides: TGTGCCAGCAGCTTAAATCCCGGGACTAGCGGGTACGAGCAGTACTTC. The chain links TRBV7-8 to TRBJ2-7; 12 bases are shared with TRBD2. Germline V lookup: CDR1 SGHVS, CDR2 FQNEAQ. V was pared by 2 bases and J by 4 bases, with 6 bases of the junction left unmatched. The CDR3 covers 16 residues.

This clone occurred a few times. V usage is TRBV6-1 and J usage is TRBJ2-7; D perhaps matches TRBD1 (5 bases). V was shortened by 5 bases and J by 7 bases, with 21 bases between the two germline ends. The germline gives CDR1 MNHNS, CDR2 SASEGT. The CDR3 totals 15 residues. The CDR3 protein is CASSPSAFRALEQYV. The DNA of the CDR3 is TGTGCCAGCAGTCCGTCAGCCTTCAGGGCCTTGGAGCAGTACGTC.

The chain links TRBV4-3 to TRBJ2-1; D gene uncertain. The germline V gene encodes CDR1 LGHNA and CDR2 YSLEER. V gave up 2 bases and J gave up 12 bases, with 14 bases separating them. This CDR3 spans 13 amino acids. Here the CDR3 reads CASSQYRWVRQFF. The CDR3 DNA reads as TGCGCCAGCAGCCAATATAGGTGGGTGAGGCAGTTCTTC.

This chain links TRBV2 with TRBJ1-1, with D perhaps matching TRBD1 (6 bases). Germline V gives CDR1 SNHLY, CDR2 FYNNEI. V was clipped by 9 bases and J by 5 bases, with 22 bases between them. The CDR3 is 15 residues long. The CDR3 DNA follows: TGTGCCAGTAGGGAGGGTAGAGGGAGGGGGACTGAAGCTTTCTTT. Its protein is CASREGRGRGTEAFF.

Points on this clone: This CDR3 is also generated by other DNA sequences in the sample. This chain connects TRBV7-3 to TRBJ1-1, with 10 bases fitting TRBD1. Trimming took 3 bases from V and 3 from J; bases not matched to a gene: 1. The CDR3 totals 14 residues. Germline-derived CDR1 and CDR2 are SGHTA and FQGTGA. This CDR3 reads CASSLTGGDTEAFF. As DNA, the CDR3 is TGTGCCAGCAGCTTGACAGGGGGCGACACTGAAGCTTTCTTT.

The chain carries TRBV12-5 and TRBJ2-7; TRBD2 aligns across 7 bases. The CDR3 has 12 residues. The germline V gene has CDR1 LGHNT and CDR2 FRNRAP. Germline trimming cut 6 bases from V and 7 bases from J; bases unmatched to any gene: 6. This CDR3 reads CASGRGEGEQYV. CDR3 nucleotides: TGTGCTAGTGGCCGGGGGGAGGGGGAGCAGTACGTC.

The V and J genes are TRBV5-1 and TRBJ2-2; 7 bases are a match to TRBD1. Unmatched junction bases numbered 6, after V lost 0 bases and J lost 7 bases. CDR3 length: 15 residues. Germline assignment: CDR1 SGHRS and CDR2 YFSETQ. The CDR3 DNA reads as TGCGCCAGCAGCTTGGGACAGGGATCGGACGGGGAGCTGTTTTTT. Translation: CASSLGQGSDGELFF.

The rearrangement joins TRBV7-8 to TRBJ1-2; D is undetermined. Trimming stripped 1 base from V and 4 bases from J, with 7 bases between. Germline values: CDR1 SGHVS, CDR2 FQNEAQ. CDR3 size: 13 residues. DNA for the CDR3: TGTGCCAGCAGCTTAGGGGGTCCCTATGGCTACACCTTC. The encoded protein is CASSLGGPYGYTF.

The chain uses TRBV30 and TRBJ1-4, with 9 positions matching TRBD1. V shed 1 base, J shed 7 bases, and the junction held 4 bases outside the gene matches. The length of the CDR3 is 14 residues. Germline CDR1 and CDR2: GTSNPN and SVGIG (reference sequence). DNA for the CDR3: TGTGCCTGGAGTGCTGGGACAGGGACTGAAAAACTGTTTTTT. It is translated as CAWSAGTGTEKLFF. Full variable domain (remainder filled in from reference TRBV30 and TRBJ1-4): SQTIHQWPATLVQPVGSPLSLECTVEGTSNPNLYWYRQAAGRGLQLLFYSVGIGQISSEVPQNLSASRPQDRQFILSSKKLLLSDSGFYLCAWSAGTGTEKLFFGSGTQLSVL.

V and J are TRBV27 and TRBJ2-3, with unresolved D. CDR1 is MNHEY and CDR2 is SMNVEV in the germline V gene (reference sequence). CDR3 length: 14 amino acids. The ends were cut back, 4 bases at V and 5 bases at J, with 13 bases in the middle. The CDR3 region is CASSYKDGRDTQYF. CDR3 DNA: TGTGCCAGCAGTTATAAAGATGGAAGAGATACGCAGTATTTT.

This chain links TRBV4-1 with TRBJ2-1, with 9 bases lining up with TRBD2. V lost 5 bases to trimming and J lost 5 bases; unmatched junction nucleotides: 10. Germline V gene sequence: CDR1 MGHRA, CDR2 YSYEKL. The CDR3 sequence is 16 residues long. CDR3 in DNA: TGCGCCAGCAGCGCACATAGCGGGAGTATCAACAATGAGCAGTTCTTC. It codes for CASSAHSGSINNEQFF.

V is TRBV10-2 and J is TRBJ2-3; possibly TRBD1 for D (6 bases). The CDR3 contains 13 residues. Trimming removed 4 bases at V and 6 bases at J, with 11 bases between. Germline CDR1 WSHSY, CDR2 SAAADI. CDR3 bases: TGCGCCAGCAGTGTACAGGGATTGGATACGCAGTATTTT. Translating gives CASSVQGLDTQYF.

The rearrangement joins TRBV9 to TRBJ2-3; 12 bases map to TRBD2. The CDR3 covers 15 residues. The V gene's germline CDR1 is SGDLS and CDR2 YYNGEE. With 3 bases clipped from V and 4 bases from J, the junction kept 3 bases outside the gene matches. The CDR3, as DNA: TGTGCCAGCAGCGGACTAGCGGGAGTTGCAGATACGCAGTATTTT. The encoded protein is CASSGLAGVADTQYF.

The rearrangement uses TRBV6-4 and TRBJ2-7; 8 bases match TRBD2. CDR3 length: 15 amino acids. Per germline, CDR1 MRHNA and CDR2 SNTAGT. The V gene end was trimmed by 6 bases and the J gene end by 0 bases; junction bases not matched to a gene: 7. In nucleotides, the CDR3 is TGTGCCAGCAGGGTTACTAGCGGCGTCTCCTACGAGCAGTACGTC. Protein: CASRVTSGVSYEQYV.

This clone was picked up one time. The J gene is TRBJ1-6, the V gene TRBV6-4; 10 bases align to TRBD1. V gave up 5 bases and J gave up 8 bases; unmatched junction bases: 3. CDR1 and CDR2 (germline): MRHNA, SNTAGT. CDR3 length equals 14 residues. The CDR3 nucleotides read TGTGCCAGCAGTTTCGGGACAGGGGATTCACCCCTCCACTTT. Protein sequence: CASSFGTGDSPLHF.

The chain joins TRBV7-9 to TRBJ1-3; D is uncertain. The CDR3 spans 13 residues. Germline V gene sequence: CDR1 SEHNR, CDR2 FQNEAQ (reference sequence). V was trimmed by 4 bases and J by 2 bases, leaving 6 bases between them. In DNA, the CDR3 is TGTGCCAGCAGCTCCCTACCTGGAAACACCATATATTTT. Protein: CASSSLPGNTIYF.

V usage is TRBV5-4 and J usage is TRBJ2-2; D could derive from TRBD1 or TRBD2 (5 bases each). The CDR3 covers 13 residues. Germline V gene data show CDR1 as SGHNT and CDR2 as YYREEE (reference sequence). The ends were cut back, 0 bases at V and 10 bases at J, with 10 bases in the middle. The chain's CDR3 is CASSLGGREELFF. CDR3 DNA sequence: TGTGCCAGCAGCTTGGGGGGACGCGAGGAGCTGTTTTTT.

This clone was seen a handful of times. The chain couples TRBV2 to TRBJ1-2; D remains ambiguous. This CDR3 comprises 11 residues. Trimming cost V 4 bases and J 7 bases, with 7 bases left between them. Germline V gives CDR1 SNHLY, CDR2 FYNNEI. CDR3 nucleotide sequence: TGTGCCAGCAGTGGCCGGGCTGGCTACACCTTC. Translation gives CASSGRAGYTF. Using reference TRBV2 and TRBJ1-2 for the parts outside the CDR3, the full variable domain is EPEVTQTPSHQVTQMGQEVILRCVPISNHLYFYWYRQILGQKVEFLVSFYNNEISEKSEIFDDQFSVERPDGSNFTLKIRSTKLEDSAMYFCASSGRAGYTFGSGTRLTVV.

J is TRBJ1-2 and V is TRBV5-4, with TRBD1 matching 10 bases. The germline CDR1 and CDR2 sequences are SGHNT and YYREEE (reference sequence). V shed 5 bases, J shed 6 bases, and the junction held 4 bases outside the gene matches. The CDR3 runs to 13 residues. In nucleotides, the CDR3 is TGTGCCAGCAGTTTCGGGACAGGGGATGGCTACACCTTC. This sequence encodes CASSFGTGDGYTF.

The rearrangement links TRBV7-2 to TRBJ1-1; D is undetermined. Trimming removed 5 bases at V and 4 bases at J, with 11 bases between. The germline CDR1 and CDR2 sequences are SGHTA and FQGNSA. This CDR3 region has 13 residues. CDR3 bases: TGTGCCAGCAGCCGTGAGAGAGGCACTGAAGCTTTCTTT. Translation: CASSRERGTEAFF.

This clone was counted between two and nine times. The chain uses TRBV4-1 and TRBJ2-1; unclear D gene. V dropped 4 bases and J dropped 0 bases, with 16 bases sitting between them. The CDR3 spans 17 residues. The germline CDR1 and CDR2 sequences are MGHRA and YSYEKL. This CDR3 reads CASSLRMGRSSYNEQFF. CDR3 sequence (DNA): TGCGCCAGCAGCCTTCGTATGGGTCGGAGCTCCTACAATGAGCAGTTCTTC.

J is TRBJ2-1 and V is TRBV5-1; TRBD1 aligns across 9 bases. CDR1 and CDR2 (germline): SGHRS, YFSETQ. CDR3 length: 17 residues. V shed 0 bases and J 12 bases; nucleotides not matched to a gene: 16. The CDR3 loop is CASSLGPRDREGQGQFF. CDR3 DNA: TGCGCCAGCAGCTTGGGCCCCCGGGACAGGGAAGGCCAGGGGCAGTTCTTC.

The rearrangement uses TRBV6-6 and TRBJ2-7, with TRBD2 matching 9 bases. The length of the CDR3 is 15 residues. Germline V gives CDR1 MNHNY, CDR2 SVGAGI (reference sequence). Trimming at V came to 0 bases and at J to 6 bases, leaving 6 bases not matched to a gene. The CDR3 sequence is CASSYSDSGSGEQYF. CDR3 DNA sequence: TGTGCCAGCAGTTACTCTGATAGCGGGAGCGGCGAGCAGTACTTC.

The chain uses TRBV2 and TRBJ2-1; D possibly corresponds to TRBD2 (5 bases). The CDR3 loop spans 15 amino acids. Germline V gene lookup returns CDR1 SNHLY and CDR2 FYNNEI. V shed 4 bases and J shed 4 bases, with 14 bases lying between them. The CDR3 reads CASSVDYPRYNEQFF. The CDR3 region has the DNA TGTGCCAGCAGTGTAGACTACCCCAGATACAATGAGCAGTTCTTC. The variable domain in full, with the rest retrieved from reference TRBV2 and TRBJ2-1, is EPEVTQTPSHQVTQMGQEVILRCVPISNHLYFYWYRQILGQKVEFLVSFYNNEISEKSEIFDDQFSVERPDGSNFTLKIRSTKLEDSAMYFCASSVDYPRYNEQFFGPGTRLTVL.

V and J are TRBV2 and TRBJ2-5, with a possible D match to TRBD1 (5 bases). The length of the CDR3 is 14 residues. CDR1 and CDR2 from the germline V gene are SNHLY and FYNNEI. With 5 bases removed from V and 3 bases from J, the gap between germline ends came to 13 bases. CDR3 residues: CASSRTRAEETQYF. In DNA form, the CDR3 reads TGTGCCAGCAGTAGAACCAGGGCCGAAGAGACCCAGTACTTC. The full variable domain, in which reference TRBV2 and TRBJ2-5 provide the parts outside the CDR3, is EPEVTQTPSHQVTQMGQEVILRCVPISNHLYFYWYRQILGQKVEFLVSFYNNEISEKSEIFDDQFSVERPDGSNFTLKIRSTKLEDSAMYFCASSRTRAEETQYFGPGTRLLVL.

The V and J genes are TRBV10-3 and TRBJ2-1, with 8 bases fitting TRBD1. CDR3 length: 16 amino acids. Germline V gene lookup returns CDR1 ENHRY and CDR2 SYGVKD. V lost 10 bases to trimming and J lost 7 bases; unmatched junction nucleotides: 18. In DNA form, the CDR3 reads TGTGCCACAAAAGGGGTCGCGCAGGGGGCGTCGAATGAGCAGTTCTTC. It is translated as CATKGVAQGASNEQFF.

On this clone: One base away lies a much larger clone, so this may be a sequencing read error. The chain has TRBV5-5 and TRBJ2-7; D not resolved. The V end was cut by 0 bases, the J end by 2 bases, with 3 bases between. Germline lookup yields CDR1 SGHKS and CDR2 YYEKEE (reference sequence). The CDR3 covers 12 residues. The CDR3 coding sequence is TGTGCCAGCAGCTTGGGGGCCTACGAGCAGTACGTC. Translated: CASSLGAYEQYV.

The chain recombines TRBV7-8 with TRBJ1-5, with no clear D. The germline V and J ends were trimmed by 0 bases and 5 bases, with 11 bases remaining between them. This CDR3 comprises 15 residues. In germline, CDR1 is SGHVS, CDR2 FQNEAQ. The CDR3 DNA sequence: TGTGCCAGCAGCTTAGCGCCGCCCTTGGATCAGCCCCAGCATTTT. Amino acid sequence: CASSLAPPLDQPQHF.